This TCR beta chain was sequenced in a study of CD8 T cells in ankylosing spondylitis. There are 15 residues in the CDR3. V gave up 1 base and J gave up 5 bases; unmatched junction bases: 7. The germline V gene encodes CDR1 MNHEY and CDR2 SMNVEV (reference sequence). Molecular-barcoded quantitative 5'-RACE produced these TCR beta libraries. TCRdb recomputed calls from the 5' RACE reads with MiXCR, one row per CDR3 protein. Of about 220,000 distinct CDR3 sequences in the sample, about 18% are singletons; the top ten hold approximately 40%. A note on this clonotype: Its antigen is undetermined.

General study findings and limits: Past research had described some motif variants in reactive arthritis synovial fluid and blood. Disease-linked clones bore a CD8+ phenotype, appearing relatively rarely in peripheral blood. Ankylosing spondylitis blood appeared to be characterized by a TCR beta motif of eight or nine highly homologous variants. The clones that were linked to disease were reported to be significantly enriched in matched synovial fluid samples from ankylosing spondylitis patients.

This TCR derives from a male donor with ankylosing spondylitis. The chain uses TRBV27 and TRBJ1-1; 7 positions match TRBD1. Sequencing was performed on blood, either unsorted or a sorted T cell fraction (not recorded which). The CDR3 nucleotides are TGTGCCAGCAGTTTATTAGGGACAGAGGGGACTGAAGCTTTCTTT. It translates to CASSLLGTEGTEAFF.